This entry is about one T cell receptor beta chain. Profiling relied on immunoSEQ multiplex PCR, and the TCRdb table lists in-frame clones only, not all of them. In the table there are roughly 290,000 clones, around 82% of which are singletons. The record originates from a study of blood T cell repertoires in COVID-19. The CDR3 is 14 residues long. Looked up from germline, CDR1 is SGHTA and CDR2 is FQGTGA. The V segment lost 8 bases and the J segment 2 bases; nucleotides outside the gene matches: 5. The chain joins TRBV7-3 to TRBJ2-3; 9 nucleotides line up with TRBD2. The source is a person aged 65-85 years with COVID-19, enrolled during active disease. The sample was peripheral blood. For the CDR3, the DNA is TGTGCCAGCTCCCAGCGGGGGGCCACAGATACGCAGTATTTT. Its protein is CASSQRGATDTQYF. Together with reference TRBV7-3 and TRBJ2-3, the CDR3 gives the full variable domain: GAGVSQTPSNKVTEKGKYVELRCDPISGHTALYWYRQSLGQGPEFLIYFQGTGAADDSGLPNDRFFAVRPEGSVSTLKIQRTERGDSAVYLCASSQRGATDTQYFGPGTRLTVL.